This T cell receptor (beta chain) was retrieved from a study of T cell clonality in common variable immunodeficiency. Germline CDR1 and CDR2: KGHSH and LQKENI. This CDR3 comprises 14 residues. Trimming removed 3 bases at V and 3 bases at J, with 9 bases between. Profiled with immunoSEQ multiplex PCR; TCRdb holds only in-frame clones, not every one. Sampling found about 28,000 clones, none seen once. This clone was recorded many times. The sequenced fragment ends 3 residues before the CDR3 boundary, so the rest is inferred from the germline J gene. Source material: peripheral blood mononuclear cells. This chain links TRBV18 with TRBJ2-4, with a weak D call TRBD1 (5 bases). This receptor was identified in a person aged 18 to 70 in good health. Incomplete CDR3 DNA: TGTGCCAGCTCACCTCCCGGACACAAAAACATT. Translation: CASSPPGHKNI. The entire CDR3 protein reads CASSPPGHKNIQYF.